This T cell receptor (beta chain) derives from a study of blood T cell repertoires in COVID-19. In the original workflow: Amplification with reference gene primers provided the estimates of nucleated cell counts. The assay was immunoSEQ multiplex PCR, and TCRdb's table has in-frame clones only and misses some. D and trimming were read from the DNA, whereas the V and J calls and clone size are those reported in that table. Of fewer than 200,000 clones detected, approximately 84% appear once; the ten largest clones hold around 7.6%. The V end was cut by 4 bases, the J end by 3 bases, with 17 bases between. This CDR3 contains 16 residues. Germline V lookup: CDR1 LGHNA, CDR2 YNFKEQ.

The sample consisted of peripheral blood. This TCR came from a man aged 40-55 years who had recovered from COVID-19. V usage is TRBV4-2 and J usage is TRBJ2-3; a possible D gene is TRBD2 (5 bases). CDR3 region: CASSPDGLATTDTQYF. CDR3 nucleotides: TGTGCCAGCAGCCCCGACGGTTTAGCGACGACAGATACGCAGTATTTT.